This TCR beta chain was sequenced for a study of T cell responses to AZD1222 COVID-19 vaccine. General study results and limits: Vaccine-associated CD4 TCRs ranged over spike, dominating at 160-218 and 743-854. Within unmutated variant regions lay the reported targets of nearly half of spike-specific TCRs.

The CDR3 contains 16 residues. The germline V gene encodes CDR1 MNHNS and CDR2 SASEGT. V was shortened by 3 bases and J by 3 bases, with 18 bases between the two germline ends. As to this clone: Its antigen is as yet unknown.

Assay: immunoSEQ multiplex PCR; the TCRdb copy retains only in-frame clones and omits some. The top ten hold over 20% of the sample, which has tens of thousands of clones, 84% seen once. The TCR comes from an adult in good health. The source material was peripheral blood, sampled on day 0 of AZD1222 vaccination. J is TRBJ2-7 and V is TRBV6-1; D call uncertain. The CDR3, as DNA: TGTGCCAGCAGTGACTACCCCTTTGGGCCCAGCTACGAGCAGTACTTC. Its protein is CASSDYPFGPSYEQYF.